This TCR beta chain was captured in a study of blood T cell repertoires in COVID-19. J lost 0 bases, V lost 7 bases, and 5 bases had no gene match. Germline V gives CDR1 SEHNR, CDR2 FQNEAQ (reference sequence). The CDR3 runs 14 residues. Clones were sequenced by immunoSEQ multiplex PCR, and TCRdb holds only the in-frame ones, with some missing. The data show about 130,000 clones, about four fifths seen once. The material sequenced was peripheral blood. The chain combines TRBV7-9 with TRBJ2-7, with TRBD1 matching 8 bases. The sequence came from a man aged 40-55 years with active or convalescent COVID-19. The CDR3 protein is CASTPTGASYEQYF. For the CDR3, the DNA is TGTGCCAGCACCCCGACAGGGGCCTCCTACGAGCAGTACTTC.